Presented here are 3 T cell receptor beta chains from one specimen sequenced in a study of cytomegalovirus exposure and HLA in healthy donors. It was with 60 Vbeta and 13 Jbeta primers that the PCR ran. Produced via immunoSEQ multiplex PCR; TCRdb's table is partial and in-frame only. The table records about 120,000 clones, 50% to 75% of them present only once. Sequencing was performed on PBMCs. These receptors originate from a woman aged 40 to 50 in good health and CMV-seropositive.

The chain links TRBV5-1 to TRBJ2-5; possible D gene TRBD1, 5 bases. Germline CDR1 and CDR2: SGHRS and YFSETQ. This CDR3 has 14 residues. The V end was cut by 1 base, the J end by 5 bases, with 12 bases between. The CDR3 reads CASSLQGAGETQYF. The CDR3, as DNA: TGCGCCAGCAGCTTGCAAGGGGCAGGGGAGACCCAGTACTTC.

This clone was observed a handful of times. This chain links TRBV9 with TRBJ2-7, with 7 bases aligning to TRBD1. The CDR3 is 14 residues long. Germline V gives CDR1 SGDLS, CDR2 YYNGEE. The V and J ends lost 2 bases and 2 bases, in that order; junction bases with no gene match: 4. In DNA form, the CDR3 reads TGTGCCAGCAGCGTGGGGACAGTTGCCTACGAGCAGTACTTC. Protein sequence: CASSVGTVAYEQYF. The whole variable domain, filled in from reference TRBV9 and TRBJ2-7, reads DSGVTQTPKHLITATGQRVTLRCSPRSGDLSVYWYQQSLDQGLQFLIQYYNGEERAKGNILERFSAQQFPDLHSELNLSSLELGDSALYFCASSVGTVAYEQYFGPGTRLTVT.

The V call is TRBV5-1, the J call TRBJ2-7, with D possibly TRBD2 on 7 matching bases. The germline V gene has CDR1 SGHRS and CDR2 YFSETQ. V lost 3 bases and J 6 bases, leaving 13 bases between the germline ends. This CDR3 contains 13 residues. The CDR3 spells CASSSEGGGEQYF. The DNA of the CDR3 is TGCGCCAGCAGCTCGGAAGGGGGGGGCGAGCAGTACTTC.